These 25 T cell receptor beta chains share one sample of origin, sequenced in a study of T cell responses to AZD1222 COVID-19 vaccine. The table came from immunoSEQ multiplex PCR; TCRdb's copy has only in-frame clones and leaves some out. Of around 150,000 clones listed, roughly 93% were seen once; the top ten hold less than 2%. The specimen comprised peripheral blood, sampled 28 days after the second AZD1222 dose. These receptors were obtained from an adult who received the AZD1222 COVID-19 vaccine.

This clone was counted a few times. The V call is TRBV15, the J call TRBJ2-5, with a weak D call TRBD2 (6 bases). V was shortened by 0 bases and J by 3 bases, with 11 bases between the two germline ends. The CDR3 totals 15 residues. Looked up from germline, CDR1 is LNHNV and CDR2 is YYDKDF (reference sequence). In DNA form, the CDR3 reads TGTGCCACCAGCAGAGATCGGGGGACCGAAGAGACCCAGTACTTC. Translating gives CATSRDRGTEETQYF.

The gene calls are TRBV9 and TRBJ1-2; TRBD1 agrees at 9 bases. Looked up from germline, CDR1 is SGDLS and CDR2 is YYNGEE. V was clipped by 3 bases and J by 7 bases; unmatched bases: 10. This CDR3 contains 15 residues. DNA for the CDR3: TGTGCCAGCAGCGCCGGAGGACAGGGGATAAGTGGCTACACCTTC. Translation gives CASSAGGQGISGYTF.

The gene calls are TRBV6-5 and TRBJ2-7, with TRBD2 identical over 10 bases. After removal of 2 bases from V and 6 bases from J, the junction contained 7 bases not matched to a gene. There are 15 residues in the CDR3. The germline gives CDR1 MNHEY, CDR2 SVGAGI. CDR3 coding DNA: TGTGCCAGCAGTTACGCTAGCGGGAGCGGACTCGAGCAGTACTTC. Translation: CASSYASGSGLEQYF.

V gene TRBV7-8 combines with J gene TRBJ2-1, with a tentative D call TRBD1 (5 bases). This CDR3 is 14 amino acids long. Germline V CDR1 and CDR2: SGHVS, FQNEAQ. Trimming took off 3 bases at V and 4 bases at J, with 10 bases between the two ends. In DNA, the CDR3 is TGTGCCAGCAGCTTGGAGAGACAGTACAATGAGCAGTTCTTC. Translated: CASSLERQYNEQFF. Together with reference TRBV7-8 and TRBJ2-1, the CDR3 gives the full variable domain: GAGVSQSPRYKVAKRGQDVALRCDPISGHVSLFWYQQALGQGPEFLTYFQNEAQLDKSGLPSDRFFAERPEGSVSTLKIQRTQQEDSAVYLCASSLERQYNEQFFGPGTRLTVL.

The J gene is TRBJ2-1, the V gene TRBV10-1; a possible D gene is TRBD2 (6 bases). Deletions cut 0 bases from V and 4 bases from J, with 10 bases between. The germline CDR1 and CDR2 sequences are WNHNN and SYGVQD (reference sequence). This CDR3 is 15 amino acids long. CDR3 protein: CASSESLGGYNEQFF. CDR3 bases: TGCGCCAGCAGTGAGTCTTTGGGGGGTTACAATGAGCAGTTCTTC.

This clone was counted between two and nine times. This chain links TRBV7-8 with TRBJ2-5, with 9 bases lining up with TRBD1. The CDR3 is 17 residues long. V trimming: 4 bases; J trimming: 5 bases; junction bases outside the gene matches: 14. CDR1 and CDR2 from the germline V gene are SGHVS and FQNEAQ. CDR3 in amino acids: CASSSGTGKRDGETQYF. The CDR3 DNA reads TGTGCCAGCAGCTCCGGGACAGGGAAGAGGGATGGGGAGACCCAGTACTTC.

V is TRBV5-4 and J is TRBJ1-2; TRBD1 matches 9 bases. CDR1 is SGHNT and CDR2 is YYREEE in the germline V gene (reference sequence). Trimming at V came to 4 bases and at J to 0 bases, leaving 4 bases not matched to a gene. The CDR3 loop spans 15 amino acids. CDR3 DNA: TGTGCCAGCAGCCGGGACAGGGCAGCTAACTATGGCTACACCTTC. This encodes CASSRDRAANYGYTF.

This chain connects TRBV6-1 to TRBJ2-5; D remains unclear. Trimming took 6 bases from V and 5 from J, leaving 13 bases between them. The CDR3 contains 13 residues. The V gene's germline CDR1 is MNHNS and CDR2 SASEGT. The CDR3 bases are TGTGCCAGCAGCTACGATCTGGTGGAGACCCAGTACTTC. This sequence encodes CASSYDLVETQYF.

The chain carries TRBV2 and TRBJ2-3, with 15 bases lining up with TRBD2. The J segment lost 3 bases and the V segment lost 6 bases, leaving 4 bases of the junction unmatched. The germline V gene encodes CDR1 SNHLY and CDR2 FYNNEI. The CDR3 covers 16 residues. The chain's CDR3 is CASSPGTSGGTDTQYF. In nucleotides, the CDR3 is TGTGCCAGCAGCCCCGGGACTAGCGGGGGGACAGATACGCAGTATTTT.

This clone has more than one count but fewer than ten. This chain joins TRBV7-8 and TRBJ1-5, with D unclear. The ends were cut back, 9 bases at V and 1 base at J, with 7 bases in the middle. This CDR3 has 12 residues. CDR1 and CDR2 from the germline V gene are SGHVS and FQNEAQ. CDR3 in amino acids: CASGVSNQPQHF. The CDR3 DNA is TGTGCCAGTGGGGTCAGCAATCAGCCCCAGCATTTT.

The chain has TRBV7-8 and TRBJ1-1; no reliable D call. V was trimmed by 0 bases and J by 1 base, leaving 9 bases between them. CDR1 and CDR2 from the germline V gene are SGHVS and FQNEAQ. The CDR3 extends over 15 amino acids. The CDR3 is CASSLAGVSNTEAFF. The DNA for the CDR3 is TGTGCCAGCAGCTTAGCCGGAGTCTCGAACACTGAAGCTTTCTTT.

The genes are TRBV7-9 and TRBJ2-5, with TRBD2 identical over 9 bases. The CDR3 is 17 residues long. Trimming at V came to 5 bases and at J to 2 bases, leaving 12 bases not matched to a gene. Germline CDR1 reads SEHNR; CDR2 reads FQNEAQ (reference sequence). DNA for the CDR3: TGTGCCAGCAGCCCGAGTCGGGGGCGGGAGGGACAAGAGACCCAGTACTTC. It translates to CASSPSRGREGQETQYF. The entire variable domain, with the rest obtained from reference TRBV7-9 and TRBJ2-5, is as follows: DTGVSQNPRHKITKRGQNVTFRCDPISEHNRLYWYRQTLGQGPEFLTYFQNEAQLEKSRLLSDRFSAERPKGSFSTLEIQRTEQGDSAMYLCASSPSRGREGQETQYFGPGTRLLVL.

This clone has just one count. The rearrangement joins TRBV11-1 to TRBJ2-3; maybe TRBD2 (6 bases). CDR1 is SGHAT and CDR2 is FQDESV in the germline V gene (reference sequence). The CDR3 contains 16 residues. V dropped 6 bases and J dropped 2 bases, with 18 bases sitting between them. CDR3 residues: CASSPPSSAFTDTQYF. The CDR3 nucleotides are TGTGCCAGCAGTCCCCCTTCTAGCGCCTTCACAGATACGCAGTATTTT.

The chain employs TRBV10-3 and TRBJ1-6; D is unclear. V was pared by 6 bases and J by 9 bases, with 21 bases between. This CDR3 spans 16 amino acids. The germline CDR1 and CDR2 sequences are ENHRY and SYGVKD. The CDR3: CAISPFTPDSGSPLHF. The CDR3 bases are TGTGCCATCAGCCCCTTCACTCCTGACTCGGGTTCACCCCTCCACTTT.

In nucleotides, the CDR3 is TGTGCCAGCAGCTTAGGGTCGGCAGTGGCCCCCAACACTGAAGCTTTCTTT. It codes for CASSLGSAVAPNTEAFF. The rearrangement links TRBV7-6 to TRBJ1-1; D is undetermined. Germline-derived CDR1 and CDR2 are SGHVS and FNYEAQ. The CDR3 length is 17 residues. V gave up 1 base and J gave up 2 bases, with 17 bases separating them.

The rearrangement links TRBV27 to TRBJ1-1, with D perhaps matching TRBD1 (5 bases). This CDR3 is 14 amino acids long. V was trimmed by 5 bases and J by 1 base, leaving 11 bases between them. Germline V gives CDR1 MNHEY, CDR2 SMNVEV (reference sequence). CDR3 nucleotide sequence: TGTGCCAGCAGTAACCGGGGCCCGAACACTGAAGCTTTCTTT. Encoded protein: CASSNRGPNTEAFF.

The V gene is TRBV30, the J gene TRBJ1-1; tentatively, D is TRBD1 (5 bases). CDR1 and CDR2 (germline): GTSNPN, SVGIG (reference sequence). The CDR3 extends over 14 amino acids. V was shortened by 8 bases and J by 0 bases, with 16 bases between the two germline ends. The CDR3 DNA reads TGTGCCGGGGCCCCGATCACATTGAACACTGAAGCTTTCTTT. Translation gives CAGAPITLNTEAFF.

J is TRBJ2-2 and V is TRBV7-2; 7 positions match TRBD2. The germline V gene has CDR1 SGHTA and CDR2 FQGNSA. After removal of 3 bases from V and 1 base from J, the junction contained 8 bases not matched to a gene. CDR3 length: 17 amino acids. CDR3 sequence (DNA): TGTGCCAGCAGCTTTCTGGCGGTAGCGGGGAACACCGGGGAGCTGTTTTTT. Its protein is CASSFLAVAGNTGELFF.

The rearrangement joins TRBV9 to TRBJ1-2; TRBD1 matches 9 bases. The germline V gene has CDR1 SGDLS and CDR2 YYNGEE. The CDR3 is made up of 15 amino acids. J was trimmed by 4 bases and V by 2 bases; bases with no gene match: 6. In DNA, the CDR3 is TGTGCCAGCAGCGTGGGGGACAGGGTAGTCTATGGCTACACCTTC. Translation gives CASSVGDRVVYGYTF.

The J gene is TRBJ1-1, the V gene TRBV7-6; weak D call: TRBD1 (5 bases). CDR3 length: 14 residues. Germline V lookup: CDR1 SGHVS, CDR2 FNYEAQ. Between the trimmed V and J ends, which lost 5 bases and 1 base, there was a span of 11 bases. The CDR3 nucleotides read TGTGCCAGCAGCCCCGTGGGGGAGAACACTGAAGCTTTCTTT. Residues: CASSPVGENTEAFF.

CDR3 nucleotide sequence: TGTGCCAGCAGCTTAAGAGCGACAGGGGGTAATGAGCAGTTCTTC. It specifies CASSLRATGGNEQFF. This chain connects TRBV7-9 to TRBJ2-1, with 9 positions matching TRBD1. The CDR3 loop spans 15 amino acids. Germline V gene data show CDR1 as SEHNR and CDR2 as FQNEAQ (reference sequence). After removal of 2 bases from V and 7 bases from J, the junction contained 6 bases not matched to a gene. Variable domain in full (rest from reference TRBV7-9 and TRBJ2-1): DTGVSQNPRHKITKRGQNVTFRCDPISEHNRLYWYRQTLGQGPEFLTYFQNEAQLEKSRLLSDRFSAERPKGSFSTLEIQRTEQGDSAMYLCASSLRATGGNEQFFGPGTRLTVL.

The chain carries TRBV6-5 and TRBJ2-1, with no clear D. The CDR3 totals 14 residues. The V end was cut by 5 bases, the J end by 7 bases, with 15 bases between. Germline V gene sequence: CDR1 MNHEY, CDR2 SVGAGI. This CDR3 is CASSPPSSPNEQFF. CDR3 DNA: TGTGCCAGCAGTCCCCCGTCCAGTCCTAATGAGCAGTTCTTC.

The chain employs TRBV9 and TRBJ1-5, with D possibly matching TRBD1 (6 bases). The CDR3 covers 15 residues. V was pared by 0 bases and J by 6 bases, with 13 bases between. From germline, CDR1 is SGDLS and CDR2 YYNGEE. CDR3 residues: CASSVEGGYGQPQHF. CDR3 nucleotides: TGTGCCAGCAGCGTAGAGGGGGGTTACGGTCAGCCCCAGCATTTT. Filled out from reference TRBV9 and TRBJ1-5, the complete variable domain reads DSGVTQTPKHLITATGQRVTLRCSPRSGDLSVYWYQQSLDQGLQFLIQYYNGEERAKGNILERFSAQQFPDLHSELNLSSLELGDSALYFCASSVEGGYGQPQHFGDGTRLSIL.

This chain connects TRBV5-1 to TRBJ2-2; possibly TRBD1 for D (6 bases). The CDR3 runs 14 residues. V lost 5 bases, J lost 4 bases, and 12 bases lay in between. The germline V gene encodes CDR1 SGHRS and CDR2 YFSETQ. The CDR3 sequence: CASSAGVLTGELFF. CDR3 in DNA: TGCGCCAGCAGTGCAGGGGTCCTCACCGGGGAGCTGTTTTTT.

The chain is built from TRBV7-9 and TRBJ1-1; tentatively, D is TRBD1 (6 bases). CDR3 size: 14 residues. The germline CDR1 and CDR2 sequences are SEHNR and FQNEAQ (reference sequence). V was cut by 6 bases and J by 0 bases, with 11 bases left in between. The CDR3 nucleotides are TGTGCCAGCAGATCCACAGGGATGAACACTGAAGCTTTCTTT. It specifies CASRSTGMNTEAFF.